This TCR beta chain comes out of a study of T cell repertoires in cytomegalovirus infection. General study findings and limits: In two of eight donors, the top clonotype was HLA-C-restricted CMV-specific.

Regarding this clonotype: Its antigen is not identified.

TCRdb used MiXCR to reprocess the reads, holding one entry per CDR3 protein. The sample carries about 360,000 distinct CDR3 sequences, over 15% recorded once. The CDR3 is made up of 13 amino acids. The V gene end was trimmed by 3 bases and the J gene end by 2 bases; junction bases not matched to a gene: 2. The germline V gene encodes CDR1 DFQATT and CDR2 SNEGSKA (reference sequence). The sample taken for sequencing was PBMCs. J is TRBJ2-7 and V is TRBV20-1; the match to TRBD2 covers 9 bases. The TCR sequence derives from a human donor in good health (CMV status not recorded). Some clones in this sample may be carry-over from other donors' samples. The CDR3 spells CSARGLATYEQYF. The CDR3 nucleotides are TGCAGTGCTAGGGGACTAGCAACCTACGAGCAGTACTTC.